The clone carrying this TCR beta chain has only one observation. Antigen: not known. The sample is drawn from a study of CD8+CD57+ T cells in acquired aplastic anemia. Genomic DNA, the template, was used for profiling of the TCR beta VDJ and CDR3. TCRdb called the reads again in MiXCR, with one record for every CDR3 protein. This table holds about 180,000 distinct CDR3 sequences, 40% to 55% found once. Study results and caveats: The number of CD8+ CDR3 sequences shared by patients and controls was twenty-nine. Patients and controls were not found to differ significantly in CD8+ Simpson's diversity.

By flow cytometry, patients selected for sequencing had shown an expansion of CD8+CD57+ cells. Blood was sampled before the patients had received any therapy. Sequencing used sorted CD4+, CD8+, or CD8+CD57+ T cells (not recorded which) from PBMCs. The sequence came from a human donor with aplastic anemia.

The CDR3 nucleotides read TGTGCCAGCAGCCGTATCCTAGGGCTTTCCTACGAGCAGTACTTC. This sequence encodes CASSRILGLSYEQYF. The gene calls are TRBV7-9 and TRBJ2-7; D is ambiguous. With 5 bases removed from V and 1 base from J, the gap between germline ends came to 15 bases. CDR1 and CDR2 from the germline V gene are SEHNR and FQNEAQ (reference sequence). The CDR3 covers 15 residues.